The following is a T cell receptor (beta chain) sequence with its context. This entry comes from a study of CD8 T cells in Susac syndrome. The authors reverse transcribed roughly 0.5 to 1 ug RNA with random hexamers. With immunoSEQ multiplex PCR, TCR beta CDR3 was amplified across 54 Vbeta and 13 Jbeta. TCRdb analysed the immunoSEQ multiplex PCR reads with MiXCR anew, one entry per CDR3 protein. The data contain approximately 200,000 distinct CDR3 sequences, about 90% of them singletons. The V gene's germline CDR1 is SGHVS and CDR2 FQNEAQ. The CDR3 has 17 residues. V dropped 0 bases and J dropped 0; count of bases not matched to a gene: 8. TCR beta from blood CD8+ and CD4+ T cells was sequenced. Both CD4+ and CD8+ T cells were negatively isolated, and TEMRA cells underwent FACS enrichment.

The chain carries TRBV7-8 and TRBJ2-7; 7 nucleotides line up with TRBD1. This sequence originates from a human donor with multiple sclerosis. Sample: CD8+ T cells from PBMCs. In DNA form, the CDR3 reads TGTGCCAGCAGCTTAGCGCCGACAGGGACCTTCTCCTACGAGCAGTACTTC. Amino acids: CASSLAPTGTFSYEQYF.